This T cell receptor (beta chain) derives from a study of response to subunit inactivated influenza vaccine. This CDR3 contains 15 residues. The germline V gene has CDR1 MNHNS and CDR2 SASEGT. Trimming took 5 bases from V and 6 from J; bases not matched to a gene: 10. TCRdb re-called the RT-PCR reads with MiXCR, one entry per CDR3 protein. The table shows just under 550,000 distinct CDR3 sequences, with under 25% occurring only once. These data were also filed under a second study, of T cells expressing NK-cell markers. That source reports: In generating TCR beta cDNA, 5'RACE template switching with UMIs was used. Sequenced donors, eight in total, included seven who were HCMV-seropositive and one who was seronegative. T cells sorted in several experiments were restricted to alpha-beta TCR T cells by an anti-gamma-delta TCR antibody. Of CD8+ T cells, about 1.0-8% belonged to dominant NKG2C+ clonotypes in more than five donors.

The starting material was CD4+ T cells sorted from PBMCs, obtained 11 to 12 days after vaccination. This TCR was sampled from a middle-aged man who received an inactivated influenza vaccine. This sequence joins TRBV6-1 and TRBJ2-1, with 7 bases fitting TRBD1. CDR3 sequence reads: CASSPRTGPSNEQFF. As DNA, the CDR3 is TGTGCCAGCAGTCCCAGGACAGGTCCCTCCAATGAGCAGTTCTTC.